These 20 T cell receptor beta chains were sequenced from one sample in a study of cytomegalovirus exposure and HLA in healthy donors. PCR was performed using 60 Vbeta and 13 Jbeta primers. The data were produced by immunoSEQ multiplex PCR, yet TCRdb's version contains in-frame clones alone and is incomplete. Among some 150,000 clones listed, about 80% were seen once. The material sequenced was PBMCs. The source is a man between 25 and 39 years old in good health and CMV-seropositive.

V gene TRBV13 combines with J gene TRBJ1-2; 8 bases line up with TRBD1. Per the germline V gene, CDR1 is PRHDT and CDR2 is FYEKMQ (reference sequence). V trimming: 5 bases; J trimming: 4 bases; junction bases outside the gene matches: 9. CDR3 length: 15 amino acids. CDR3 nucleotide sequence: TGTGCCAGCAGCCCCCGGGACAGGTCCCTCTATGGCTACACCTTC. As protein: CASSPRDRSLYGYTF.

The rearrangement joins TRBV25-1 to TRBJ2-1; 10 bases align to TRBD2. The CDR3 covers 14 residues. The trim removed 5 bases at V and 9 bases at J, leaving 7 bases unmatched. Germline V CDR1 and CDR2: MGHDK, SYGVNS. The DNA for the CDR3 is TGTGCCAGCAGTCGCCTAGCGGGGGTGGGTGAGCAGTTCTTC. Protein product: CASSRLAGVGEQFF.

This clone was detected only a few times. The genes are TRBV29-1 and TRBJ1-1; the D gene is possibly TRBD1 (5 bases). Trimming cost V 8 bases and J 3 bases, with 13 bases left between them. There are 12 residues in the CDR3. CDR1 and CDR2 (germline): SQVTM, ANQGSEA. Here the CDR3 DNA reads TGCAGCACCCTAGACAGCCACACTGAAGCTTTCTTT. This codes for CSTLDSHTEAFF.

CDR3 DNA: TGCGCCAGCAGCCAAGAAGGGGCAAACACTGAAGCTTTCTTT. Translating it yields CASSQEGANTEAFF. This chain uses TRBV4-3 with TRBJ1-1, with D perhaps TRBD1 (5 bases). The CDR3 has 14 residues. The V end was cut by 0 bases, the J end by 2 bases, with 7 bases between. Germline values: CDR1 LGHNA, CDR2 YSLEER.

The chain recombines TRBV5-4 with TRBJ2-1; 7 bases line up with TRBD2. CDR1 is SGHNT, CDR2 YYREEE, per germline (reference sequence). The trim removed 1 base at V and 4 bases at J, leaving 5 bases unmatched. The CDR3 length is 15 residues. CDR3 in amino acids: CASSLTSALYNEQFF. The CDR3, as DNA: TGTGCCAGCAGCTTGACTAGCGCGCTATACAATGAGCAGTTCTTC. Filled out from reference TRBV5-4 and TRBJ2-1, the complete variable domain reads ETGVTQSPTHLIKTRGQQVTLRCSSQSGHNTVSWYQQALGQGPQFIFQYYREEENGRGNFPPRFSGLQFPNYSSELNVNALELDDSALYLCASSLTSALYNEQFFGPGTRLTVL.

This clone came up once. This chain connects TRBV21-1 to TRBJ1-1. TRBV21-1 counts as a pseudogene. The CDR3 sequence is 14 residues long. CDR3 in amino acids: CASSKWGVNTEAFF. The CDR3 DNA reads TGTGCCAGCAGCAAGTGGGGAGTGAACACTGAAGCTTTCTTT.

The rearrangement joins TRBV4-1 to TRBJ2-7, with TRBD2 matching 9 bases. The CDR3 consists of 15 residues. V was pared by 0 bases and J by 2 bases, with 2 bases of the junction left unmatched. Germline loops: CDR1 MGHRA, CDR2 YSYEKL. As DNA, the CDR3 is TGCGCCAGCAGCCAAGATAGCGGGGGAGCCTACGAGCAGTACTTC. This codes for CASSQDSGGAYEQYF.

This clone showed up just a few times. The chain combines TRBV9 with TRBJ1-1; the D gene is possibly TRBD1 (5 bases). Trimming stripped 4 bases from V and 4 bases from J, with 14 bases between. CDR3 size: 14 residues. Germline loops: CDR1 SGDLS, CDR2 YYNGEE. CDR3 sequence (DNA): TGTGCCAGCAGCCCCGGGGGTGGGAGCACTGAAGCTTTCTTT. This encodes CASSPGGGSTEAFF. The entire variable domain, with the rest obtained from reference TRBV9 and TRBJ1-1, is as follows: DSGVTQTPKHLITATGQRVTLRCSPRSGDLSVYWYQQSLDQGLQFLIQYYNGEERAKGNILERFSAQQFPDLHSELNLSSLELGDSALYFCASSPGGGSTEAFFGQGTRLTVV.

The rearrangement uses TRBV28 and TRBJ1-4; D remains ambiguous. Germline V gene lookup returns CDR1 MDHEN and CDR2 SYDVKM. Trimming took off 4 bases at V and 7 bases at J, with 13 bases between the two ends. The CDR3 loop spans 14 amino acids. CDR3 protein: CASSWATVAEKLFF. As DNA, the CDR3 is TGTGCCAGCAGTTGGGCGACCGTTGCTGAAAAACTGTTTTTT.

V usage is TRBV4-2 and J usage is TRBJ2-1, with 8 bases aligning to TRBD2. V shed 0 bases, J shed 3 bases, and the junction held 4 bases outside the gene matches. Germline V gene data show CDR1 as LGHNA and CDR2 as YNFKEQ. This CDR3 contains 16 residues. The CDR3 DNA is TGTGCCAGCAGCCAAGAGGGTAGCGGGGACTACAATGAGCAGTTCTTC. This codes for CASSQEGSGDYNEQFF.

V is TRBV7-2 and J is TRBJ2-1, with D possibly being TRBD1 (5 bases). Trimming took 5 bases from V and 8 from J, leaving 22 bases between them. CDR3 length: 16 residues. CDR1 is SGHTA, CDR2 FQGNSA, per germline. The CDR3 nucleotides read TGTGCCAGCAGCCCTATTTCGCAGATCCAGGGCTATGAGCAGTTCTTC. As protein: CASSPISQIQGYEQFF.

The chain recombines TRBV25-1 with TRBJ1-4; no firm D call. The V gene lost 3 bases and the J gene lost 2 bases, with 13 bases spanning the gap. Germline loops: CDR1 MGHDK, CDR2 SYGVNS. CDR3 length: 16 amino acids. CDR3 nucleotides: TGTGCCAGCAGTGAGGCGGTTGGCCGGACTAATGAAAAACTGTTTTTT. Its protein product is CASSEAVGRTNEKLFF.

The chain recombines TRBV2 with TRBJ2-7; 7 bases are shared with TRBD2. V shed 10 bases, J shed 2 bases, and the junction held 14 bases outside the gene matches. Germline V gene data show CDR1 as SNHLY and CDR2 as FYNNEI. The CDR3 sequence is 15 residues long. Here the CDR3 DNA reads TGTGCCAAAAGGGACCCCGGACTAGTGACCTACGAGCAGTACTTC. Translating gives CAKRDPGLVTYEQYF.

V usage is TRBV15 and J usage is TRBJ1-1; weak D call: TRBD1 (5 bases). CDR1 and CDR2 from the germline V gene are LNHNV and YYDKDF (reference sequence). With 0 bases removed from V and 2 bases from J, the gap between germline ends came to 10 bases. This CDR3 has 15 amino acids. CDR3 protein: CATSRDPQGNTEAFF. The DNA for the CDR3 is TGTGCCACCAGCAGAGATCCCCAGGGTAACACTGAAGCTTTCTTT.

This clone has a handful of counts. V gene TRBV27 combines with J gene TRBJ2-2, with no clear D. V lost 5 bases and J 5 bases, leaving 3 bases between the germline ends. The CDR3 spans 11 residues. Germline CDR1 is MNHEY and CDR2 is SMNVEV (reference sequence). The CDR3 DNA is TGTGCCAGCAGTGTAACCGGGGAGCTGTTTTTT. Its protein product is CASSVTGELFF.

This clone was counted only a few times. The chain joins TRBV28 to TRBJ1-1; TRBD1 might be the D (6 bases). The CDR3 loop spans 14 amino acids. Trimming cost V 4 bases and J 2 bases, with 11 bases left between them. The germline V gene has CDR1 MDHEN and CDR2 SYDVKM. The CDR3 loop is CASSSGQANTEAFF. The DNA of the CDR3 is TGTGCCAGCAGTTCGGGACAAGCTAACACTGAAGCTTTCTTT.

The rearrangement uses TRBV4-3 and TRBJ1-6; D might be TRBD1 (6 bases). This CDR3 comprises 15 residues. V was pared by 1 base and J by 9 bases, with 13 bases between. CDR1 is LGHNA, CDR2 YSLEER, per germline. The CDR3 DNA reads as TGCGCCAGCAGCCAAGGGACAGATAATGTTTCACCCCTCCACTTT. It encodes CASSQGTDNVSPLHF.

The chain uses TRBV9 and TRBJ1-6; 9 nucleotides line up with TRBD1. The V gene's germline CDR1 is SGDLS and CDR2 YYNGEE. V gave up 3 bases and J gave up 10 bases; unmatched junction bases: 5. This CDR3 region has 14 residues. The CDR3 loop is CASSDGDRVSPLHF. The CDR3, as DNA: TGTGCCAGCAGCGATGGGGACAGGGTATCACCCCTCCACTTT.

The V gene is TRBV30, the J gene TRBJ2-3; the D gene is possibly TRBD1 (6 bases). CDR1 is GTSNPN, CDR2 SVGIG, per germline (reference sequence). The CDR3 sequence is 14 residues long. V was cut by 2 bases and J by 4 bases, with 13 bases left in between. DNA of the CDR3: TGTGCCTGGAGTTTGGGGGCTAAAGCAGATACGCAGTATTTT. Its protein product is CAWSLGAKADTQYF.

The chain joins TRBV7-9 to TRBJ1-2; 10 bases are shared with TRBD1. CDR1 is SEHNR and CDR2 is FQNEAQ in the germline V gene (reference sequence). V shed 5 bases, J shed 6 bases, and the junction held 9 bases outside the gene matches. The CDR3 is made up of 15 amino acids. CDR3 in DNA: TGTGCCAGCAGCGACGGACAGGGGGACTCCAATGGCTACACCTTC. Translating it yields CASSDGQGDSNGYTF.